The present entry profiles one T cell receptor beta chain with its context. Its antigen is unknown. Germline V CDR1 and CDR2: SGHRS, YFSETQ. Between the trimmed V and J ends, which lost 1 base and 5 bases, there was a span of 12 bases. This CDR3 is built from 14 residues. This entry comes from a study of cytomegalovirus exposure and HLA in healthy donors. Background on the study: Prior work identified some 120 million unique TCR beta sequences in approximately 180 million T cells. Whole-study results and caveats: Most observed TCR sequences were rare, whereas some public TCRs were detected in many donors. Earlier findings revealed that most TCR beta V segments proved productive either about 87% or about 30% of the time. Among the most significant clusters, several appeared linked to common viral pathogens in a later analysis.

It was with 60 Vbeta and 13 Jbeta primers that the PCR ran. Repertoires were generated with immunoSEQ multiplex PCR, while TCRdb's copy carries only in-frame clones and drops some. The sample includes some 170,000 clones, about four fifths of them seen just once. This chain connects TRBV5-1 to TRBJ2-5, with D possibly TRBD2 on 6 matching bases. Sequences were obtained from PBMCs. The clonotype was recovered from a man between 25 and 39 years old in good health and CMV-seronegative. The CDR3 here is CASSLRGRGETQYF. The DNA of the CDR3 is TGCGCCAGCAGCTTGCGGGGTCGGGGGGAGACCCAGTACTTC.